This is a list of T cell receptor beta chains from one sample in a study of blood T cell repertoires in COVID-19. The assay was immunoSEQ multiplex PCR, and TCRdb's table has in-frame clones only and misses some. The table includes approximately 260,000 clones, 80% to 90% detected once. Sequencing was carried out using peripheral blood. These receptors were collected from a woman in her seventies with COVID-19, enrolled during active disease. CDR3s include the opening cysteine and the closing phenylalanine or tryptophan. A D gene is named only where the DNA matches it firmly. Clone size is given for some rows only: seen once, a few or many times, or a class if the clone is expanded.

CDR3aa	CDR3nt	d_gene	abundance	v_gene	j_gene
CASSLEAGVGEAFF	TGCGCCAGCAGCTTGGAAGCGGGAGTAGGTGAAGCTTTCTTT	.	few	TRBV5-1	TRBJ1-1
CASSLGTSMNTEAFF	TGTGCCAGCAGCTTAGGGACAAGCATGAACACTGAAGCTTTCTTT	.	.	TRBV11-1	TRBJ1-1
CATLGISGSYEQYF	TGTGCCACCCTCGGGATTAGCGGGAGCTACGAGCAGTACTTC	TRBD2	.	TRBV6-5	TRBJ2-7
CASSLTGGAEAFF	TGTGCCAGCAGTTTGACAGGGGGGGCTGAAGCTTTCTTT	TRBD1	.	TRBV28	TRBJ1-1
CASSARTGTSVINTDTQYF	TGTGCCAGCAGCGCCCGAACCGGGACTAGCGTAATCAACACAGATACGCAGTATTTT	TRBD2	.	TRBV9	TRBJ2-3
CASSSTSREQYF	TGTGCCAGCAGCTCGACTAGCCGGGAGCAGTACTTC	TRBD2	.	TRBV13	TRBJ2-7
CASSQDFAGSEIGELFF	TGTGCCAGCAGCCAAGATTTTGCCGGGAGCGAGATCGGGGAGCTGTTTTTT	.	.	TRBV14	TRBJ2-2
CASSLSGLSSGANVLTF	TGTGCCAGCAGTTTATCGGGACTCAGCTCTGGGGCCAACGTCCTGACTTTC	.	.	TRBV28	TRBJ2-6
CASRRQGASTDTQYF	TGTGCCAGCAGACGGCAGGGGGCTTCTACAGATACGCAGTATTTT	TRBD1	.	TRBV5-5	TRBJ2-3
CASSSDLAGAEGEQFF	TGCGCCAGCAGCTCCGACTTAGCGGGAGCAGAAGGTGAGCAGTTCTTC	TRBD2	.	TRBV5-1	TRBJ2-1
CASSLEPLILVQYEQFF	TGTGCCAGCAGCTTGGAGCCCCTGATCCTGGTGCAATATGAGCAGTTCTTC	.	.	TRBV5-6	TRBJ2-1
CAISPLTIEGFNYGYTF	TGTGCCATCAGTCCTCTCACCATCGAGGGCTTCAACTATGGCTACACCTTC	.	.	TRBV10-3	TRBJ1-2
CASSTDIVTDTQYF	TGTGCCAGCAGTACCGACATCGTCACAGATACGCAGTATTTT	.	once	TRBV6-5	TRBJ2-3
CASSLQGVLYEQYF	TGTGCCAGCAGTTTACAGGGGGTCCTCTACGAGCAGTACTTC	TRBD1	.	TRBV28	TRBJ2-7
CAISQGPDTQYF	TGTGCCATCAGTCAGGGCCCAGATACGCAGTATTTT	.	.	TRBV10-3	TRBJ2-3
CASSLISSAVMEQFF	TGTGCCAGCAGTTTAATTTCCAGCGCAGTAATGGAGCAGTTCTTC	.	.	TRBV28	TRBJ2-1
CASRLNRGQPQHF	TGTGCCAGCAGACTAAACAGGGGTCAGCCCCAGCATTTT	TRBD1	few	TRBV27	TRBJ1-5
CASSLNMGPEADTQYF	TGTGCCAGCAGCCTGAACATGGGGCCCGAGGCAGATACGCAGTATTTT	.	.	TRBV7-2	TRBJ2-3
CAWSFRDYGYTF	TGTGCCTGGAGCTTCAGGGACTATGGCTACACCTTC	.	.	TRBV30	TRBJ1-2
CASSPSLMSGANVLTF	TGCGCCAGCAGCCCGAGTTTGATGTCCGGGGCCAACGTCCTGACTTTC	.	.	TRBV4-3	TRBJ2-6
CASSLEPGHSYGYTF	TGTGCCAGCAGCTTGGAGCCAGGGCACAGCTATGGCTACACCTTC	.	.	TRBV5-4	TRBJ1-2
CASSRGGTDYSNQPQHF	TGTGCCAGCAGCCGAGGGGGGACAGACTATAGCAATCAGCCCCAGCATTTT	TRBD1	.	TRBV4-2	TRBJ1-5
CASSLLRENTGELFF	TGCGCCAGCAGCTTGTTACGAGAGAACACCGGGGAGCTGTTTTTT	.	.	TRBV5-1	TRBJ2-2
CASSLTGVWTNEKLFF	TGCGCCAGCAGCTTAACAGGGGTTTGGACTAATGAAAAACTGTTTTTT	TRBD1	.	TRBV5-1	TRBJ1-4
CASSEDSEVHGYTF	TGTGCCAGCAGTGAGGACAGTGAGGTGCATGGCTACACCTTC	.	few	TRBV2	TRBJ1-2
CASSQDGTSGSSYNEQFF	TGCGCCAGCAGCCAAGATGGGACTAGCGGGAGCTCCTACAATGAGCAGTTCTTC	TRBD2	.	TRBV4-3	TRBJ2-1
CASSVGTSNYEQFF	TGTGCCAGCAGTGTTGGGACTAGCAATTATGAGCAGTTCTTC	TRBD2	.	TRBV2	TRBJ2-1
CASSSGQGTNEKLFF	TGTGCCAGCAGTTCCGGACAGGGAACTAATGAAAAACTGTTTTTT	TRBD1	.	TRBV28	TRBJ1-4
CSASLLAGALYEQYF	TGCAGTGCTAGTTTATTAGCGGGAGCACTCTACGAGCAGTACTTC	TRBD2	.	TRBV20-1	TRBJ2-7
CSASLAGRGYGYTF	TGCAGTGCTAGTTTGGCGGGAAGGGGCTATGGCTACACCTTC	.	.	TRBV20-1	TRBJ1-2
CASSSPQSLMNTEAFF	TGTGCCAGCAGCTCCCCCCAGTCTCTCATGAACACTGAAGCTTTCTTT	.	.	TRBV7-9	TRBJ1-1
CSASGTDSYEQYF	TGCAGCGCGTCCGGGACAGACTCCTACGAGCAGTACTTC	TRBD1	.	TRBV29-1	TRBJ2-7
CASSLGPGRSTDTQYF	TGTGCCAGCAGCTTGGGACCAGGGAGGAGCACAGATACGCAGTATTTT	.	.	TRBV5-6	TRBJ2-3
CASSLRAQGTNQPQHF	TGTGCCAGCAGTTTACGCGCACAGGGGACCAATCAGCCCCAGCATTTT	TRBD1	once	TRBV27	TRBJ1-5
CSVLAGGGNEQFF	TGCAGCGTTCTAGCGGGAGGAGGCAATGAGCAGTTCTTC	TRBD2	.	TRBV29-1	TRBJ2-1
CASSVGGTGGAETQYF	TGTGCCAGCAGCGTAGGAGGGACAGGGGGCGCGGAGACCCAGTACTTC	TRBD1	.	TRBV9	TRBJ2-5
CASSQVVQGAYEQYF	TGCGCCAGCAGCCAAGTTGTCCAGGGGGCCTACGAGCAGTACTTC	TRBD1	.	TRBV4-1	TRBJ2-7
CASNGLSGGQDNQPQHF	TGTGCCAGTAACGGCCTCTCAGGGGGGCAAGACAATCAGCCCCAGCATTTT	TRBD1	.	TRBV19	TRBJ1-5
CASSLYSGRGGEQYF	TGTGCCAGCAGCTTATACAGTGGACGGGGGGGCGAGCAGTACTTC	TRBD2	.	TRBV7-8	TRBJ2-7
CASSLSGVTEAFF	TGTGCCAGCAGTTTGTCCGGGGTGACTGAAGCTTTCTTT	.	.	TRBV27	TRBJ1-1
CASSQGVQETQYF	TGTGCCAGCAGCCAAGGAGTCCAAGAGACCCAGTACTTC	.	.	TRBV14	TRBJ2-5
CASSQGQGVRVGYTF	TGCGCCAGCAGCCAAGGCCAAGGTGTCAGGGTTGGCTACACCTTC	.	.	TRBV4-1	TRBJ1-2
CATSRGPGAGNEQFF	TGTGCCACCAGCAGAGGACCGGGAGCGGGAAATGAGCAGTTCTTC	TRBD2	.	TRBV15	TRBJ2-1
CASTNPGGGVYTF	TGTGCCAGCACTAACCCAGGGGGTGGGGTCTACACCTTC	TRBD1	.	TRBV6-5	TRBJ1-2
CASSLRAGGPETQYF	TGCGCCAGCAGCTTGCGAGCGGGAGGCCCAGAGACCCAGTACTTC	TRBD2	.	TRBV5-1	TRBJ2-5
CAWRQDRGQSYGYTF	TGTGCCTGGAGGCAAGACAGGGGGCAGAGCTATGGCTACACCTTC	TRBD1	.	TRBV30	TRBJ1-2
CASRWEARTGSQYF	TGTGCCAGCAGATGGGAGGCCAGAACTGGGTCCCAGTACTTC	.	.	TRBV28	TRBJ2-5
CSVGGVRADTEAFF	TGCAGCGTTGGGGGGGTGAGAGCCGACACTGAAGCTTTCTTT	.	.	TRBV29-1	TRBJ1-1
CASSSLDRVPNTEAFF	TGTGCCAGCAGCTCCCTGGACAGGGTTCCGAACACTGAAGCTTTCTTT	TRBD1	.	TRBV7-8	TRBJ1-1
CASSLQAQTPRSSYEQYF	TGCGCCAGCAGCTTGCAGGCCCAAACCCCCAGATCCTCCTACGAGCAGTACTTC	.	few	TRBV5-1	TRBJ2-7
CASSEERQTTQYF	TGTGCCAGCAGTGAAGAGCGGCAGACAACCCAGTACTTC	.	.	TRBV6-1	TRBJ2-5
CASSQGLAGGGTADTQYF	TGTGCCAGCAGCCAAGGTTTAGCGGGAGGAGGAACGGCAGATACGCAGTATTTT	TRBD2	.	TRBV3-1/TRBV3-2	TRBJ2-3
CASSPLRASGPDTQYF	TGTGCCAGCTCACCACTCCGGGCTAGCGGCCCTGATACGCAGTATTTT	TRBD2	.	TRBV18	TRBJ2-3
CASSADRVNEQYF	TGTGCCAGCAGCGCCGACAGGGTCAACGAGCAGTACTTC	TRBD1	.	TRBV28	TRBJ2-7
CASSQGTGLSYEQYF	TGCGCCAGCAGCCAGGGGACAGGATTATCCTACGAGCAGTACTTC	TRBD1	.	TRBV4-3	TRBJ2-7